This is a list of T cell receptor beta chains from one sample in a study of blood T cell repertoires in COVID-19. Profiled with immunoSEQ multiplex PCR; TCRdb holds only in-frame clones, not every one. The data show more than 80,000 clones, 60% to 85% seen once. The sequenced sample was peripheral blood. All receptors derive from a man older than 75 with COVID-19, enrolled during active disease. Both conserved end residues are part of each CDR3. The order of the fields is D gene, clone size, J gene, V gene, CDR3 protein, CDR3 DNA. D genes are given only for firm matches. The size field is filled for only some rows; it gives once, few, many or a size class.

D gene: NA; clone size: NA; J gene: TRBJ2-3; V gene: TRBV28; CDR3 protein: CASRGQGGDTQYF; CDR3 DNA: TGTGCCAGCAGGGGGCAGGGCGGAGATACGCAGTATTTT
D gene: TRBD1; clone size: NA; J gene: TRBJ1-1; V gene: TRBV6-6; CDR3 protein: CASSYSQGAFEAFF; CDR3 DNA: TGTGCCAGCAGTTACTCGCAGGGGGCATTTGAAGCTTTCTTT
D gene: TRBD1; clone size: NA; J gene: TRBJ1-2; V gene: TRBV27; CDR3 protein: CASSSSPGQGSLGYTF; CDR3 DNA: TGTGCCAGCAGTTCCAGCCCGGGACAGGGGTCCCTTGGCTACACCTTC
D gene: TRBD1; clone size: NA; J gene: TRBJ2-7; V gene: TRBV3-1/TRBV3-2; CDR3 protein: CASSQWTGTGASEQYF; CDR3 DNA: TGTGCCAGCAGCCAATGGACCGGGACAGGGGCTTCGGAGCAGTACTTC
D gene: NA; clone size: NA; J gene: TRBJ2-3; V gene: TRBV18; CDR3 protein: CASSPPQGKLGTQYF; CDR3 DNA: TGTGCCAGCTCACCACCTCAGGGTAAATTGGGTACGCAGTATTTT
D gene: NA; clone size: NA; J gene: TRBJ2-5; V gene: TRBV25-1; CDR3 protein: CASSEWFASEETQYF; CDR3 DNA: TGTGCCAGCAGTGAATGGTTCGCCAGCGAAGAGACCCAGTACTTC
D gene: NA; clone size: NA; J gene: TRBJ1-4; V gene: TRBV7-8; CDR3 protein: CASSHNPGKATEKLFF; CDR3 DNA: TGTGCCAGCAGCCATAACCCGGGGAAGGCAACTGAAAAACTGTTTTTT
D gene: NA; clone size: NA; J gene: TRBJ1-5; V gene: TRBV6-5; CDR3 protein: CASSRAGYSNQPQHF; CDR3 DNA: TGTGCCAGCAGTAGGGCGGGGTATAGCAATCAGCCCCAGCATTTT
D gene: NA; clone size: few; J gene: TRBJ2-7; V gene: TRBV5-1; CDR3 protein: CASSFTSGLYEQYF; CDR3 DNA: TGCGCCAGCAGCTTCACGAGCGGACTATACGAGCAGTACTTC
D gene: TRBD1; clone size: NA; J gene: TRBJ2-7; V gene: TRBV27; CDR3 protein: CASSLAPTGVTYEQYF; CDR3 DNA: TGTGCCAGCAGTTTAGCCCCGACAGGGGTCACCTACGAGCAGTACTTC
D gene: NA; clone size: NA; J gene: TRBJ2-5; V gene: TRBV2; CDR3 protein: CASSWGVEETQYF; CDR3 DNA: TGTGCCAGTTCGTGGGGAGTCGAAGAGACCCAGTACTTC
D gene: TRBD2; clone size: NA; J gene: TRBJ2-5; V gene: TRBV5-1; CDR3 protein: CASSFGLALVETQYF; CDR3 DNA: TGCGCCAGCAGCTTTGGACTAGCCCTAGTAGAGACCCAGTACTTC
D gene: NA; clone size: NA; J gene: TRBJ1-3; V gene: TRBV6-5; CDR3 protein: CASSPGRVNTIYF; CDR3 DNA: TGTGCCAGCAGTCCGGGCAGGGTAAACACCATATATTTT
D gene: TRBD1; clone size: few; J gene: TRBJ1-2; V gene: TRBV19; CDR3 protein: CASSRQGYGYTF; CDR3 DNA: TGTGCCAGTAGTAGACAGGGCTATGGCTACACCTTC
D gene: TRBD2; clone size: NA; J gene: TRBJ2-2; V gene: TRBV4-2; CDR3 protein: CASSQDPPGLAGAGELFF; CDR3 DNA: TGTGCCAGCAGCCAAGATCCCCCGGGACTAGCGGGAGCCGGGGAGCTGTTTTTT
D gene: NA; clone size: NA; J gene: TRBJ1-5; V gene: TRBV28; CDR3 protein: CASSLISGHYVGQPQHF; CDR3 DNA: TGTGCCAGCAGTTTGATTTCGGGACATTACGTGGGTCAGCCCCAGCATTTT
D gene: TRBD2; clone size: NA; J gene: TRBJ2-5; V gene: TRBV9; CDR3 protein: CASSVGSGSEETQYF; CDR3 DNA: TGTGCCAGCAGCGTAGGTAGCGGGAGCGAAGAGACCCAGTACTTC
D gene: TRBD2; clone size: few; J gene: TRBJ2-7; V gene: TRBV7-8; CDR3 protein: CASSLTSGHEQYF; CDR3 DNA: TGTGCCAGCAGCTTGACTAGCGGGCACGAGCAGTACTTC
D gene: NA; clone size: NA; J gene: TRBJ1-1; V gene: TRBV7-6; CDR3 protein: CASSLGSGVLNTEAFF; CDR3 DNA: TGTGCCAGCAGCTTAGGATCCGGGGTCTTGAACACTGAAGCTTTCTTT
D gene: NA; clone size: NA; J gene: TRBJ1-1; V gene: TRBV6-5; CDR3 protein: CASSFTANTEAFF; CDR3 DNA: TGTGCCAGCAGTTTCACAGCGAACACTGAAGCTTTCTTT
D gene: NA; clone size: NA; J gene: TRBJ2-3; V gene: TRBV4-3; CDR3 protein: CASSQSRADTQYF; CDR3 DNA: TGCGCCAGCAGCCAATCCCGCGCAGATACGCAGTATTTT
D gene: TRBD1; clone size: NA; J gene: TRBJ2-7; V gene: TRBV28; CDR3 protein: CASSLLRDRGNEQYF; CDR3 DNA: TGTGCCAGCAGTCTCCTCCGGGACAGGGGCAACGAGCAGTACTTC
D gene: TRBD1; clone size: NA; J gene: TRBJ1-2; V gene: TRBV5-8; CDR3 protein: CASTRGQERANYGYTF; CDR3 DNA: TGTGCCAGCACCAGGGGACAGGAAAGAGCTAACTATGGCTACACCTTC
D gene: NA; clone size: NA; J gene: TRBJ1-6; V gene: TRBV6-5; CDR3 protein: CASSSSGLSPLHF; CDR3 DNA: TGTGCCAGCAGTTCCTCGGGACTTTCACCCCTCCACTTT
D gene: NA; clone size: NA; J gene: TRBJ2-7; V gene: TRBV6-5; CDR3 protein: CASSYRGGEQYF; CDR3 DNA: TGTGCCAGCAGTTATAGGGGTGGCGAGCAGTACTTC
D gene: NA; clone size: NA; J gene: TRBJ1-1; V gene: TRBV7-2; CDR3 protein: CASSSRPDLNTEAFF; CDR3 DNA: TGTGCCAGCAGCTCGAGGCCAGACTTGAACACTGAAGCTTTCTTT
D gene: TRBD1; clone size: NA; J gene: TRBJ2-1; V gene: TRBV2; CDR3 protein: CASSDSGTGGEQFF; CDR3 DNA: TGTGCCAGCAGTGACTCTGGGACAGGGGGTGAGCAGTTCTTC
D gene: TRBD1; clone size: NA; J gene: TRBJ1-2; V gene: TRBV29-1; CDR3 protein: CSVGGQGAYGYTF; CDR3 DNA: TGCAGCGTTGGAGGACAGGGAGCCTATGGCTACACCTTC
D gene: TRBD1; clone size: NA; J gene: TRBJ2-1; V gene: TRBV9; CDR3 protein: CASSVEIGDSEQFF; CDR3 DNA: TGTGCCAGCAGCGTAGAGATCGGGGACAGTGAGCAGTTCTTC
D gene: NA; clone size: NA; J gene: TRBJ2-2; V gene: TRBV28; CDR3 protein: CASSPRGYDTGELFF; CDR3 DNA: TGTGCCAGCAGCCCGAGGGGGTATGACACCGGGGAGCTGTTTTTT
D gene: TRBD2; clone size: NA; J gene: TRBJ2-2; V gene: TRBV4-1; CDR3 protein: CASRRTSGDGGELFF; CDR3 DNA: TGCGCCAGCAGGAGGACTAGCGGGGATGGCGGGGAGCTGTTTTTT
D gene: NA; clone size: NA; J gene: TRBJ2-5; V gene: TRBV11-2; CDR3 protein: CASSLGTSSPETQYF; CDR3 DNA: TGTGCCAGCAGCTTAGGCACTAGCAGTCCAGAGACCCAGTACTTC
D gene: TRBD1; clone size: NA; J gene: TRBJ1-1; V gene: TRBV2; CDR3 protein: CASSGTGAPAEAFF; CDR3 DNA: TGTGCCAGCAGTGGGACAGGTGCCCCTGCTGAAGCTTTCTTT
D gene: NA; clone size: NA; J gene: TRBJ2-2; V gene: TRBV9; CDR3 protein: CASRAGQNTGELFF; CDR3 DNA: TGTGCCAGCAGGGCAGGTCAGAACACCGGGGAGCTGTTTTTT
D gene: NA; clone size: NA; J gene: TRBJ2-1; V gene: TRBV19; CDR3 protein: CASSTGNEQFF; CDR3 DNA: TGTGCCAGTAGTACAGGCAATGAGCAGTTCTTC
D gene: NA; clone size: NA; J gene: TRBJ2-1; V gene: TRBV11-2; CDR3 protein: CASSLGLQGYEQFF; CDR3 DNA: TGTGCCAGCAGCTTAGGCCTACAGGGCTATGAGCAGTTCTTC
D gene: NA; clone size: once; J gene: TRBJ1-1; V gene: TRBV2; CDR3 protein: CASSLQVNTEAFF; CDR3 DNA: TGTGCCAGCAGTTTACAGGTGAACACTGAAGCTTTCTTT
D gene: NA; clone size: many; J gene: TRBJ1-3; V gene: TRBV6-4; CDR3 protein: CAVDTYSGNTIYF; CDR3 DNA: TGTGCCGTGGACACCTACTCTGGAAACACCATATATTTT
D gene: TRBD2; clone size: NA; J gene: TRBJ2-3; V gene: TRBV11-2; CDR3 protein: CASSSSAAGGRTDTQYF; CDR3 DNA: TGTGCCAGCAGCTCCTCAGCAGCGGGAGGACGCACAGATACGCAGTATTTT
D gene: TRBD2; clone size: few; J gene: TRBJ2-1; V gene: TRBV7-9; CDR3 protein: CASSLLAGGAYNEQFF; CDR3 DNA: TGTGCCAGCAGCTTACTAGCGGGAGGGGCCTACAATGAGCAGTTCTTC
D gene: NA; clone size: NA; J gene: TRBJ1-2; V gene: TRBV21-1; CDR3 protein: CASSARGGQGAGYGYTF; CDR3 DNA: TGTGCCAGCAGCGCCCGAGGGGGACAGGGGGCGGGGTATGGCTACACCTTC
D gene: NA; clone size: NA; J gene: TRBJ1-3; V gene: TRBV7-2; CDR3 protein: CASSLDPAGNTIYF; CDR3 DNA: TGTGCCAGCAGCTTAGACCCAGCTGGAAACACCATATATTTT
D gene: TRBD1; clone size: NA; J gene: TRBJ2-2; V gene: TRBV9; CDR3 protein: CASSLLEWTGGTGELFF; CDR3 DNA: TGTGCCAGCAGCCTCCTCGAGTGGACAGGGGGGACCGGGGAGCTGTTTTTT
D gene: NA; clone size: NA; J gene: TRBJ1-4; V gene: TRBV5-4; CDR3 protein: CASSAQGGGDEKLFF; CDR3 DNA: TGTGCCAGCAGCGCACAGGGAGGGGGGGATGAAAAACTGTTTTTT
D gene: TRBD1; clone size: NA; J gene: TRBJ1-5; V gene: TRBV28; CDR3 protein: CASSAGTGGDNQPQHF; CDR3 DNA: TGTGCCAGCAGCGCCGGGACAGGGGGAGACAATCAGCCCCAGCATTTT
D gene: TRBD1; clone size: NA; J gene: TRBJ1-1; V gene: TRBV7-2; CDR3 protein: CASSRDSNTEAFF; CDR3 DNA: TGTGCCAGCAGCCGGGACAGCAACACTGAAGCTTTCTTT
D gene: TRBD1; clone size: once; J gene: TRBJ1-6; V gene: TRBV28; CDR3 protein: CASRRTGSNSPLHF; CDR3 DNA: TGTGCCAGCAGGAGGACAGGGAGTAATTCACCCCTCCACTTT
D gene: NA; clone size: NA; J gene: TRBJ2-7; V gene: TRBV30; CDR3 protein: CAWSGGHPYEQYF; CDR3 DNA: TGTGCCTGGAGTGGAGGTCACCCCTACGAGCAGTACTTC